These 13 T cell receptor beta chains were sequenced from one sample in a study of blood T cell repertoires in COVID-19. Generated by immunoSEQ multiplex PCR, the TCRdb table keeps only in-frame clones and is missing some. The sample includes 50,000 to 65,000 clones, roughly 92% of them seen just once. Source material: peripheral blood. These receptors came from a man between 50 and 59 years old with active COVID-19.

The V and J genes are TRBV30 and TRBJ2-3; TRBD2 aligns across 8 bases. This CDR3 spans 16 amino acids. The ends lost 5 bases at V and 0 bases at J; junction bases unmatched: 10. Germline CDR1 and CDR2: GTSNPN and SVGIG (reference sequence). CDR3 amino acids: CAWDVSGGRSTDTQYF. The CDR3 region has the DNA TGTGCCTGGGATGTGAGCGGGGGCCGTAGCACAGATACGCAGTATTTT. Based on the CDR3 plus reference TRBV30 and TRBJ2-3, the full variable domain is SQTIHQWPATLVQPVGSPLSLECTVEGTSNPNLYWYRQAAGRGLQLLFYSVGIGQISSEVPQNLSASRPQDRQFILSSKKLLLSDSGFYLCAWDVSGGRSTDTQYFGPGTRLTVL.

The chain has TRBV7-3 and TRBJ2-2; the D gene is possibly TRBD1 (6 bases). The ends were cut back, 1 base at V and 1 base at J, with 13 bases in the middle. Germline values: CDR1 SGHTA, CDR2 FQGTGA. The CDR3 sequence is 17 residues long. The CDR3 nucleotides read TGTGCCAGCAGCTTAAAGGGCGCAGGGGAGAACACCGGGGAGCTGTTTTTT. This codes for CASSLKGAGENTGELFF.

The chain recombines TRBV28 with TRBJ2-7; TRBD1 might be the D (5 bases). V was cut by 6 bases and J by 7 bases, with 16 bases left in between. The CDR3 runs 13 residues. CDR1 MDHEN and CDR2 SYDVKM come from the germline V gene. The CDR3 coding sequence is TGTGCCAGCAGCCTAGTTGACAGCAGAGAGCAGTACTTC. Protein product: CASSLVDSREQYF.

This chain connects TRBV4-2 to TRBJ2-3, with TRBD2 matching 7 bases. V lost 0 bases to trimming and J lost 5 bases; unmatched junction nucleotides: 8. The CDR3 totals 16 residues. Germline V lookup: CDR1 LGHNA, CDR2 YNFKEQ. The CDR3: CASSQEALAVEDTQYF. CDR3 bases: TGTGCCAGCAGCCAAGAGGCTCTAGCGGTGGAAGATACGCAGTATTTT.

The V call is TRBV4-3, the J call TRBJ2-1; TRBD2 might be the D (5 bases). With 2 bases removed from V and 5 bases from J, the gap between germline ends came to 16 bases. CDR3 length equals 16 residues. CDR1 and CDR2 (germline): LGHNA, YSLEER. CDR3 residues: CASSQHIGVGNNEQFF. CDR3 DNA: TGCGCCAGCAGCCAACATATCGGGGTAGGGAACAATGAGCAGTTCTTC.

The chain couples TRBV5-1 to TRBJ2-5, with 9 bases lining up with TRBD1. CDR1 is SGHRS, CDR2 YFSETQ, per germline. V lost 0 bases and J lost 1; bases outside the gene matches: 7. The CDR3 is 17 amino acids. CDR3 nucleotides: TGCGCCAGCAGCTTGGGGGGACAGGGAGGATTCCAAGAGACCCAGTACTTC. It is translated as CASSLGGQGGFQETQYF.

The V call is TRBV27, the J call TRBJ1-5; 8 nucleotides match TRBD1. V lost 3 bases to trimming and J lost 2 bases; unmatched junction nucleotides: 6. CDR3 length equals 16 residues. Germline assignment: CDR1 MNHEY and CDR2 SMNVEV (reference sequence). CDR3 coding DNA: TGTGCCAGCAGTTTTTCCTCGACAGGGGGCAATCAGCCCCAGCATTTT. It translates to CASSFSSTGGNQPQHF.

The rearrangement uses TRBV2 and TRBJ2-7, with TRBD1 matching over 12 bases. The germline V gene has CDR1 SNHLY and CDR2 FYNNEI. V shed 6 bases and J 8 bases; nucleotides not matched to a gene: 8. The CDR3 is 14 amino acids. In DNA, the CDR3 is TGTGCCAGCAGGTCACCGGGACAGGGGGCACAGCAGTACTTC. Translated: CASRSPGQGAQQYF.

CDR3 amino acids: CASSLFGTVLSGELFF. CDR3 coding DNA: TGTGCCAGCAGTTTATTTGGGACAGTCCTGTCTGGGGAGCTGTTTTTT. This chain links TRBV27 with TRBJ2-2, with 7 bases matching TRBD1. Trimming cost V 1 base and J 8 bases; bases outside gene matches: 10. This CDR3 has 16 residues. The germline gives CDR1 MNHEY, CDR2 SMNVEV (reference sequence).

The DNA for the CDR3 is TGTGCCTGGAATGCCAACGGACAAGAGCAGTACTTC. Its protein product is CAWNANGQEQYF. V and J are TRBV30 and TRBJ2-7, with D perhaps TRBD1 (5 bases). Germline CDR1 reads GTSNPN; CDR2 reads SVGIG (reference sequence). V was clipped by 4 bases and J by 7 bases, with 14 bases between them. The CDR3 loop spans 12 amino acids.

The chain couples TRBV3-1 (or the pseudogene TRBV3-2) to TRBJ1-2; D possibly corresponds to TRBD1 (5 bases). This CDR3 comprises 12 residues. Trimming left V 1 base short and J 8 bases short, with 8 bases between. Per germline, CDR1 LGHDT and CDR2 YNNKEL (reference sequence). CDR3 DNA: TGTGCCAGCAGCCAAGTAAGGGGAGGCTACACCTTC. Translating it yields CASSQVRGGYTF.

This clone showed up just once. The chain is built from TRBV6-6 and TRBJ2-3, with 9 bases aligning to TRBD2. CDR1 and CDR2 (germline): MNHNY, SVGAGI (reference sequence). J lost 3 bases, V lost 6 bases, and 7 bases had no gene match. This CDR3 has 15 amino acids. CDR3 loop: CASRGRREGTDTQYF. DNA of the CDR3: TGTGCCAGCAGGGGGAGGCGGGAGGGTACAGATACGCAGTATTTT.

J is TRBJ2-2 and V is TRBV15; a weak D match, TRBD2 (6 bases). Looked up from germline, CDR1 is LNHNV and CDR2 is YYDKDF (reference sequence). This CDR3 comprises 18 residues. With 4 bases removed from V and 3 bases from J, the gap between germline ends came to 21 bases. The CDR3 DNA is TGTGCCACCAGCACCTCCCCCGGAGGGAGTCGGGACACCGGGGAGCTGTTTTTT. Protein: CATSTSPGGSRDTGELFF.